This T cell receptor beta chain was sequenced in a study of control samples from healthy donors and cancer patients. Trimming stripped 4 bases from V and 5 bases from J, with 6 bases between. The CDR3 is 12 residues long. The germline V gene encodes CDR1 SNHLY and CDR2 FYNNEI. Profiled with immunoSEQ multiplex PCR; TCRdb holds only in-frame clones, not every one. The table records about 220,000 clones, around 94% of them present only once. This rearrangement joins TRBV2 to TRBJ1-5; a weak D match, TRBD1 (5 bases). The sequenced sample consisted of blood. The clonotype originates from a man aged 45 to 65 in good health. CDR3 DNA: TGTGCCAGCAGTGGGGACCATCAGCCCCAGCATTTT. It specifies CASSGDHQPQHF. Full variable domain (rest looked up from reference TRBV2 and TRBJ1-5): EPEVTQTPSHQVTQMGQEVILRCVPISNHLYFYWYRQILGQKVEFLVSFYNNEISEKSEIFDDQFSVERPDGSNFTLKIRSTKLEDSAMYFCASSGDHQPQHFGDGTRLSIL.